This record covers a single TCR beta chain. Its antigen is undetermined. The source of the sample is a study of radiation and T cells in renal cell carcinoma. The protocol was immunoSEQ multiplex PCR, while the TCRdb copy is restricted to in-frame clones and leaves out a portion. This sample has about 130,000 clones, with about four fifths found just once. Study-level points and caveats: Pretreatment tumor biopsies were lacking, so baseline clonotypes are unknown. From baseline, blood top tumor clonotypes peaked at 2 weeks post-radiation.

The time point is: baseline pretreatment blood. Treatment meaning: 15 Gy SBRT to primary tumor, nephrectomy 4 weeks later. The tumor was a clear cell renal cell carcinoma. This receptor was obtained from a woman in her fifties or sixties with renal cell carcinoma. The sequencing here drew on blood, taken from a patient whose treatment included radiotherapy and nephrectomy.

CDR3 protein: CASSQRSMYEVRNTEAFF. As DNA, the CDR3 is TGCGCCAGCAGCCAAAGGTCAATGTATGAGGTAAGGAACACTGAAGCTTTCTTT. The chain has TRBV4-1 and TRBJ1-1, with no clear D. Germline V lookup: CDR1 MGHRA, CDR2 YSYEKL. The CDR3 is 18 residues long. V was trimmed by 2 bases and J by 1 base, leaving 20 bases between them.